This T cell receptor (beta chain) was identified in a study of cytomegalovirus exposure and HLA in healthy donors. Overall study context: As released early, the data held about 85 million unique TCRs from HLA-typed donors. Caucasian-associated ancestry cluster membership applied to 75% to 85% of 398 genotyped donors. Study-level points and caveats: Many donors shared some public TCRs, even though most TCR sequences were rare. Common viral pathogens (according to a later analysis) appeared linked to several of the most significant clusters.

Researchers ran the PCR with 60 Vbeta and 13 Jbeta primers. Clones were sequenced by immunoSEQ multiplex PCR, and TCRdb holds only the in-frame ones, with some missing. The sample holds about 140,000 clones, approximately 82% seen once. This clone was picked up a small number of times. Its target is not known. The sample was PBMCs. This sequence was found in a man in his forties in good health and CMV-seronegative.

The CDR3 DNA reads TGTGCCAGCAGTGAATTTTCCCAGGTTGGCTACGAGCAGTACTTC. Its translation: CASSEFSQVGYEQYF. The V call is TRBV6-1, the J call TRBJ2-7; D is unresolved. Germline V gene data show CDR1 as MNHNS and CDR2 as SASEGT. This CDR3 comprises 15 residues. V lost 2 bases and J lost 3, with 14 bases in between.